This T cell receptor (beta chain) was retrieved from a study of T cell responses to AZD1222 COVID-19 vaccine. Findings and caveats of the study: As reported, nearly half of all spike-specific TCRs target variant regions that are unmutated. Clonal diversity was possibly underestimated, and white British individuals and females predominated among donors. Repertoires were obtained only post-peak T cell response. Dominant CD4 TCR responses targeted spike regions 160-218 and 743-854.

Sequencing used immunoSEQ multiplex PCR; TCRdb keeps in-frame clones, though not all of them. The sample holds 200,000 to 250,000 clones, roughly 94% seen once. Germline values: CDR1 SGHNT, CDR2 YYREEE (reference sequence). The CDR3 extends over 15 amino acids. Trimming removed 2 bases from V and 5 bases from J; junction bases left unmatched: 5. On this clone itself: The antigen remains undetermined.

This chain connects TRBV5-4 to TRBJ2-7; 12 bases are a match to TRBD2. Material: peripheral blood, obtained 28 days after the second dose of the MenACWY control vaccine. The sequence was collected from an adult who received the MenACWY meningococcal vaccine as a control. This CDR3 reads CASSFGLAGSNEQYF. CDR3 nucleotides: TGTGCCAGCAGCTTCGGACTAGCGGGAAGCAACGAGCAGTACTTC.